Described below is a single T cell receptor beta chain sequence and its context. Its antigen is still unknown. The record originates from a study of Ad26.COV2.S vaccination and SARS-CoV-2 variants. Study results and limitations: In TCR breadth and depth analyses, total T cell responses may have been underestimated.

Clones were sequenced by immunoSEQ multiplex PCR, and TCRdb holds only the in-frame ones, with some missing. The sample consists of roughly 350,000 clones, 70% to 90% of them appearing once. Indicated treatment: around 19 received Ad26.COV2.S at low or high dose, single or two shots; several received placebo; per-sample allocation not given. Day 63 after the first vaccine or placebo injection was the time point for sampling. Boston hosted the donor, who was an adult aged 18-55 years. This vaccine is an Ad26 vector that expresses the Wuhan-strain SARS-CoV-2 spike. The source of this sequence is a person between 18 and 65 years old who received the Ad26.COV2.S COVID-19 vaccine or a placebo. The specimen was peripheral blood, collected in a trial of Ad26.COV2.S vaccine versus placebo.

The CDR3 sequence: CASSRGAENTEAFF. Here the CDR3 DNA reads TGTGCCAGCAGCCGTGGTGCGGAGAACACTGAAGCTTTCTTT. This chain connects TRBV7-2 to TRBJ1-1; D unresolved. V dropped 5 bases and J dropped 1 base, with 11 bases sitting between them. CDR3 size: 14 residues. Germline CDR1 reads SGHTA; CDR2 reads FQGNSA.